These 22 T cell receptor beta chains were sequenced from one sample in a study of cytomegalovirus exposure and HLA in healthy donors. The PCR employed 60 Vbeta primers together with 13 Jbeta primers. The method was immunoSEQ multiplex PCR; TCRdb's version includes in-frame clones alone and lacks a portion of them. Among about 170,000 clones listed, roughly three quarters were seen once. The source material was PBMCs. These receptors came from a woman aged 50 to 65 in good health and CMV-seronegative.

This clone is a singleton in its sample. The CDR3 spells CASSLFGGRAGELFF. The CDR3, as DNA: TGTGCCAGCAGTTTATTTGGCGGGAGGGCCGGGGAGCTGTTTTTT. V usage is TRBV28 and J usage is TRBJ2-2; 9 bases agree with TRBD2. CDR3 length equals 15 residues. CDR1 is MDHEN and CDR2 is SYDVKM in the germline V gene. J was trimmed by 6 bases and V by 1 base; bases with no gene match: 3.

The rearrangement links TRBV6-6 to TRBJ1-2; D might be TRBD1 (6 bases). V lost 0 bases and J lost 4, with 12 bases in between. The CDR3 length is 15 residues. Germline lookup yields CDR1 MNHNY and CDR2 SVGAGI (reference sequence). CDR3 sequence reads: CASSYSNRVFYGYTF. The CDR3 DNA is TGTGCCAGCAGTTACTCGAACAGGGTATTCTATGGCTACACCTTC.

This clone was recorded a few times. The V and J genes are TRBV28 and TRBJ2-4, with D maybe TRBD1 (7 bases). The CDR3 loop spans 16 amino acids. V shed 1 base and J shed 3 bases, with 13 bases lying between them. Germline V gives CDR1 MDHEN, CDR2 SYDVKM. This chain's CDR3 is CASSLLGRGVKNIQYF. The CDR3 DNA follows: TGTGCCAGCAGTTTATTGGGCAGGGGGGTCAAAAACATTCAGTACTTC.

The chain couples TRBV15 to TRBJ1-4; D ambiguous. Trimming stripped 0 bases from V and 7 bases from J, with 6 bases between. Germline CDR1 is LNHNV and CDR2 is YYDKDF (reference sequence). The CDR3 sequence is 13 residues long. The CDR3 here is CATSRDSGEKLFF. The CDR3, as DNA: TGTGCCACCAGCAGAGACTCGGGTGAAAAACTGTTTTTT.

This chain connects TRBV27 to TRBJ2-7; D is possibly TRBD1 (6 bases). From germline, CDR1 is MNHEY and CDR2 SMNVEV (reference sequence). The CDR3 runs to 15 residues. V lost 3 bases and J 0 bases, leaving 12 bases between the germline ends. Written as DNA, the CDR3 is TGTGCCAGCAGTTTCCGGACAGCCGCCTCCTACGAGCAGTACTTC. Encoded protein: CASSFRTAASYEQYF.

This sequence joins TRBV5-1 and TRBJ2-1, with D maybe TRBD2 (6 bases). The V end was cut by 4 bases, the J end by 4 bases, with 15 bases between. Germline values: CDR1 SGHRS, CDR2 YFSETQ. This CDR3 comprises 15 residues. Here the CDR3 reads CASSANRDSYNEQFF. The CDR3, as DNA: TGCGCCAGCAGCGCAAACCGGGACTCGTACAATGAGCAGTTCTTC.

This clone was seen once. V gene TRBV5-4 combines with J gene TRBJ2-7; D possibly corresponds to TRBD1 (6 bases). Germline CDR1 and CDR2: SGHNT and YYREEE (reference sequence). Trimming left V 4 bases short and J 5 bases short, with 22 bases between. The CDR3 length is 16 residues. Written as DNA, the CDR3 is TGTGCCAGCAGCGCCAGGGGCGGACAGAGAAATCACGAGCAGTACTTC. Translating gives CASSARGGQRNHEQYF.

This chain links TRBV27 with TRBJ1-3, with 7 bases identical to TRBD1. V gave up 6 bases and J gave up 4 bases; unmatched junction bases: 3. The CDR3 extends over 13 amino acids. Germline V lookup: CDR1 MNHEY, CDR2 SMNVEV (reference sequence). The CDR3 DNA is TGTGCCAGCAGGGGACAGTCAGGAAACACCATATATTTT. Encoded protein: CASRGQSGNTIYF.

The V and J genes are TRBV7-9 and TRBJ2-6; 11 nucleotides line up with TRBD1. The CDR3 is made up of 17 amino acids. The germline V gene has CDR1 SEHNR and CDR2 FQNEAQ (reference sequence). Trimming at V came to 1 base and at J to 2 bases, leaving 1 base not matched to a gene. The CDR3, as DNA: TGTGCCAGCAGCTTAGTGGGACAGGGGGCTGGGGCCAACGTCCTGACTTTC. It codes for CASSLVGQGAGANVLTF.

J is TRBJ2-3 and V is TRBV4-3; 8 bases match TRBD2. This CDR3 region has 16 residues. Germline loops: CDR1 LGHNA, CDR2 YSLEER. V lost 1 base and J lost 2; bases outside the gene matches: 5. The CDR3 sequence: CASSQGPGGDTDTQYF. The CDR3 DNA reads TGCGCCAGCAGCCAAGGTCCCGGGGGGGACACAGATACGCAGTATTTT.

The chain joins TRBV7-2 to TRBJ1-1; 9 nucleotides line up with TRBD1. After removal of 5 bases from V and 10 bases from J, the junction contained 5 bases not matched to a gene. Germline loops: CDR1 SGHTA, CDR2 FQGNSA. The CDR3 runs 12 residues. CDR3 coding DNA: TGTGCCAGCAGCCCGGGACAGGGATCAGCTTTCTTT. It yields the protein CASSPGQGSAFF.

Written as DNA, the CDR3 is TGTGCCAGCCATACACTAGCGGGAACCCCCTCCTACGAGCAGTACTTC. Its translation is CASHTLAGTPSYEQYF. The chain combines TRBV28 with TRBJ2-7; 10 positions match TRBD2. This CDR3 spans 16 amino acids. Germline trimming cut 8 bases from V and 0 bases from J; bases unmatched to any gene: 10. CDR1 and CDR2 (germline): MDHEN, SYDVKM. The full variable domain, in which reference TRBV28 and TRBJ2-7 provide the parts outside the CDR3, is DVKVTQSSRYLVKRTGEKVFLECVQDMDHENMFWYRQDPGLGLRLIYFSYDVKMKEKGDIPEGYSVSREKKERFSLILESASTNQTSMYLCASHTLAGTPSYEQYFGPGTRLTVT.

This clone was found a few times. CDR3 amino acids: CASSITGGWTTEAFF. CDR3 DNA: TGTGCCAGCAGCATTACAGGGGGGTGGACCACTGAAGCTTTCTTT. The chain is built from TRBV28 and TRBJ1-1; 8 bases match TRBD1. Losses at the gene ends were 6 bases for V and 4 bases for J; bases not matched to a gene: 10. Germline V gene data show CDR1 as MDHEN and CDR2 as SYDVKM. This CDR3 has 15 residues.

J is TRBJ2-4 and V is TRBV28, with no clear D. This CDR3 is built from 15 residues. The V end lost 4 bases, the J end lost 1 base, and 11 bases lay between the germline ends. From germline, CDR1 is MDHEN and CDR2 SYDVKM. The CDR3 nucleotides read TGTGCCAGCAGTTCGGGTGTTGGGGCCAAAAACATTCAGTACTTC. This gives the protein CASSSGVGAKNIQYF.

The CDR3 DNA is TGCGCCAGCTGTGGGGGCCCCTACGAGCAGTACTTC. This codes for CASCGGPYEQYF. The J gene is TRBJ2-7, the V gene TRBV4-3; a weak D match, TRBD1 (6 bases). The CDR3 covers 12 residues. Trimming shortened V by 8 bases and J by 2 bases, and 10 bases separated the two germline ends. Looked up from germline, CDR1 is LGHNA and CDR2 is YSLEER.

The sample holds a few counts of this clone. The J gene is TRBJ2-4, the V gene TRBV10-2, with 7 bases aligning to TRBD1. CDR1 is WSHSY, CDR2 SAAADI, per germline. The CDR3 totals 14 residues. Germline trimming cut 0 bases from V and 12 bases from J; bases unmatched to any gene: 8. The CDR3 DNA reads TGCGCCAGCAGTGAGTCGGGACAGAGAGGCGGTCAGTACTTC. This translates into CASSESGQRGGQYF.

V usage is TRBV28 and J usage is TRBJ2-2, with 7 nucleotides matching TRBD2. The J segment lost 4 bases and the V segment lost 5 bases, leaving 13 bases of the junction unmatched. Germline V gene lookup returns CDR1 MDHEN and CDR2 SYDVKM. The CDR3 totals 17 residues. The CDR3 DNA reads TGTGCCAGCAGTCCCCGGGGACTACGGCGGGCCACCGGGGAGCTGTTTTTT. It yields the protein CASSPRGLRRATGELFF.

As regards this clone: The junction and the germline gene differ at one end; a read error may be behind it. The rearrangement uses TRBV7-9 and TRBJ2-7; D unresolved. Germline lookup yields CDR1 SEHNR and CDR2 FQNEAQ (reference sequence). The length of the CDR3 is 15 residues. The CDR3 DNA sequence: TGTTCCAGCAGCTTAGGATCAAGGAGCTCCTACGAGCAGTACTTC. It is translated as CSSSLGSRSSYEQYF. Full variable domain (rest looked up from reference TRBV7-9 and TRBJ2-7): DTGVSQNPRHKITKRGQNVTFRCDPISEHNRLYWYRQTLGQGPEFLTYFQNEAQLEKSRLLSDRFSAERPKGSFSTLEIQRTEQGDSAMYLCSSSLGSRSSYEQYFGPGTRLTVT.

V gene TRBV6-5 combines with J gene TRBJ2-7; tentative D call: TRBD1 (5 bases). Looked up from germline, CDR1 is MNHEY and CDR2 is SVGAGI. Trimming took 4 bases from V and 3 from J, leaving 13 bases between them. CDR3 length: 14 amino acids. The CDR3 DNA follows: TGTGCCAGCAGTTTCCAGACAGCGAACTACGAGCAGTACTTC. Protein sequence: CASSFQTANYEQYF.

This sequence joins TRBV19 and TRBJ1-5; 10 nucleotides agree with TRBD1. The CDR3 consists of 15 residues. With 5 bases clipped from V and 7 bases from J, the junction kept 8 bases outside the gene matches. Germline V gives CDR1 LNHDA, CDR2 SQIVND (reference sequence). CDR3 DNA sequence: TGTGCCAGTAGTCTAGCGGGGACAGGGGAACAGCCCCAGCATTTT. Encoded protein: CASSLAGTGEQPQHF.

The V call is TRBV10-3, the J call TRBJ2-5, with 7 bases that match TRBD1. Gene TRBJ2-7 matches the end of the DNA better, so the J call may be wrong. The CDR3 has 15 amino acids. The germline gives CDR1 ENHRY, CDR2 SYGVKD. For the CDR3, the DNA is TGTGCCATCATGTCGAGACAGGGAAGGTCTTACGAGCAGTACTTC. This gives the protein CAIMSRQGRSYEQYF.

The J gene is TRBJ1-6, the V gene TRBV28; 7 bases fit TRBD1. Germline V gives CDR1 MDHEN, CDR2 SYDVKM. With V trimmed by 5 bases and J by 10 bases, 11 bases remained unmatched. The CDR3 totals 15 residues. In nucleotides, the CDR3 is TGTGCCAGCAGTCCGGGGACAGTTGGACTATCACCCCTCCACTTT. Its translation is CASSPGTVGLSPLHF.